This TCR beta chain appears in the sequencing data of a study of CD8+CD57+ T cells in acquired aplastic anemia (dated by TCRdb to between 2017 and 2018). Broadly, across the study: Extracted DNA from sorted CD4+ and CD8+ cells averaged approximately 3 ug, ranging from 0.2 to 27.4 ug. CD8+CD57+ expansion was defined as frequency above the mean frequency observed in healthy subjects.

As regards this clonotype: Its binding antigen is unknown. One base away there is no much larger clone; base qualities are not given.

TCR beta VDJ combination and CDR3 sequence profiling used genomic DNA as the template. An Illumina HiSeq 2000 was used for TCR repertoire sequencing. In the authors' own workflow: TRBV/TRBJ rearrangement plots, CDR3 size and DJ length profiles, and Simpson's diversity index were used to assess repertoires. The most abundant DNA sequence in the deep sequencing data was taken as the immunodominant clone. CDR3 amino acid sequences were checked for sharing across subjects and were also compared against the VDJdb database and published repertoires. TCRdb reanalyzed the raw reads on its own, using fastp at Q25 for trimming and MiXCR for clone calling, and kept in-frame beta chains. Each entry is one CDR3 protein sequence, shown with its most common DNA and genes. TCRdb's processing, not the study's, gives the V and J calls here. The sample yields some 200,000 distinct CDR3 sequences; 48% were counted once. The leading ten clones occupy about 1.8% of the sample.

Patients chosen for sequencing had shown expansion of CD8+CD57+ cells by flow cytometry. Severe acquired aplastic anemia was diagnosed in all patients according to International Study of Aplastic Anemia and Agranulocytosis and Camitta criteria. No therapy had been received by the patients at the time of blood sampling. The study deep-sequenced TCR repertoires of sorted CD4+ and CD8+ blood T cells from severe aplastic anemia patients and healthy subjects. Patients were enrolled in the USA under clinicaltrials.gov protocols 00001620, 01623167, 00001397, 00071045, 00081523 and 00961064. Ficoll-Paque density gradient centrifugation was used to isolate peripheral blood mononuclear cells. Before DNA extraction, CD4+ and CD8+ T cells were sorted by FACS or by magnetic beads. Trimming removed 4 bases from V and 8 bases from J, leaving 6 bases between the germline ends. CDR1 and CDR2, per the germline V gene, are ENHRY and SYGVKD. Taken from cysteine to phenylalanine, the CDR3 has 11 residues. Of all the DNA, just the CDR3 is kept, 33 bases in frame from base 1.

Overall study results and their limits: Roughly 29 CD8+ CDR3 sequences were shared between patients and controls but appeared highly expressed in patients and within their immunodominant clones. Patients and healthy controls showed no significant difference in CD8+ Simpson's diversity (P=0.060).

The sequence derives from a human donor with aplastic anemia. The chain is assembled from TRBV10-3 and TRBJ2-1, with the D gene uncertain. Sequenced: sorted CD4+, CD8+, or CD8+CD57+ T cells (not recorded which) from PBMCs. The DNA sequence is as follows: TGTGCCATCAGTGCAGGCGATGAGCAGTTCTTC. Its product reads: CAISAGDEQFF.